The clone carrying this TCR beta chain was seen repeatedly, ten times or more. The target antigen is unknown. One entry per CDR3 protein results from TCRdb running MiXCR on the reads. The sample lists 110,000 to 150,000 distinct CDR3 sequences; about 31% were seen once. These data are taken from a study of T cell repertoires in cytomegalovirus infection. Overall study: The study used recently identified HLA-C-restricted and well-studied HLA-B-restricted CMV epitopes. Indicated by public TCR beta signatures were CMV infection and matching HLA type. Regarding the study as a whole: Across the ex vivo response, the dominant clonotypes were HLA-C-restricted CMV-specific TCR beta clonotypes.

V was pared by 7 bases and J by 3 bases, with 12 bases between. The CDR3 runs to 14 residues. CDR1 and CDR2 from the germline V gene are LNHDA and SQIVND (reference sequence). Here the sequenced sample was CD8+ T cells from cultured PBMCs, taken from culture after CMV antigen stimulation. The V call is TRBV19, the J call TRBJ2-2; D is ambiguous. The clonotype originates from a human donor in good health (CMV status not recorded). Some clones in this sample may be carry-over from other donors' samples. CDR3 sequence: CASNSGWHTGELFF. The CDR3 nucleotides are TGTGCCAGTAATAGTGGGTGGCACACCGGGGAGCTGTTTTTT. The full variable domain, its missing parts supplied by reference TRBV19 and TRBJ2-2, is DGGITQSPKYLFRKEGQNVTLSCEQNLNHDAMYWYRQDPGQGLRLIYYSQIVNDFQKGDIAEGYSVSREKKESFPLTVTSAQKNPTAFYLCASNSGWHTGELFFGEGSRLTVL.